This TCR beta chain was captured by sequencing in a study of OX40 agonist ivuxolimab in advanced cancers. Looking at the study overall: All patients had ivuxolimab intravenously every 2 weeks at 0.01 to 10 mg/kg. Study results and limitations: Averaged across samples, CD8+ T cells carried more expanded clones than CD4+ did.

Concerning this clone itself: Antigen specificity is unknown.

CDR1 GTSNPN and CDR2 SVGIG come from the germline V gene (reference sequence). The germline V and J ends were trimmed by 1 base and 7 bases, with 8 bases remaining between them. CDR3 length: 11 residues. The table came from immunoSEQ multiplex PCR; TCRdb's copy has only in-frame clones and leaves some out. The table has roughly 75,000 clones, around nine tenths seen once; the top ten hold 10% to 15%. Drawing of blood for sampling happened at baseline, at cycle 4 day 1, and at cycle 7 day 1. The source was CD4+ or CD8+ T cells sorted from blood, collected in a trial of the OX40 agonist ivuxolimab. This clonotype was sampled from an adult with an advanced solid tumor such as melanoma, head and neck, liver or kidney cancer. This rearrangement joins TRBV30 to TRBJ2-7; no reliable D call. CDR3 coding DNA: TGTGCCTGGAGTGCCTCCGAGGAGCAGTACTTC. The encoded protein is CAWSASEEQYF.